The 20 T cell receptor beta chains presented below share a single source sample, sequenced in a study of cytomegalovirus exposure and HLA in healthy donors. PCR involved 60 Vbeta and 13 Jbeta primers. TCRdb keeps only in-frame clones here, not all; method: immunoSEQ multiplex PCR. The table includes 150,000 or so clones, 65% to 80% detected once. Sequencing was done on a sample of PBMCs. All receptors derive from a woman between 50 and 59 years old in good health and CMV-seropositive.

This sequence joins TRBV18 and TRBJ1-1; possibly TRBD1 for D (6 bases). The CDR3 has 14 residues. The germline CDR1 and CDR2 sequences are KGHSH and LQKENI. V lost 3 bases to trimming and J lost 4 bases, with 12 bases between them. CDR3 loop: CASSPGGGGTEAFF. CDR3 DNA: TGTGCCAGCTCACCGGGAGGGGGGGGCACTGAAGCTTTCTTT.

In its sample, this clone was seen a few times. CDR3 coding DNA: TGCGCCAGCAGTCGCCAGGGAGGGGGAGGATCCTACGAGCAGTACTTC. It is translated as CASSRQGGGGSYEQYF. This chain joins TRBV5-1 and TRBJ2-7; D is perhaps TRBD2 (7 bases). The CDR3 consists of 16 residues. The V gene's germline CDR1 is SGHRS and CDR2 YFSETQ. Trimming removed 5 bases at V and 1 base at J, with 19 bases between.

The CDR3 here is CASSRDTPESTGELFF. For the CDR3, the DNA is TGTGCCAGCAGTCGGGACACCCCGGAGTCGACCGGGGAGCTGTTTTTT. The chain employs TRBV28 and TRBJ2-2; possibly TRBD1 for D (6 bases). The germline V gene has CDR1 MDHEN and CDR2 SYDVKM. CDR3 size: 16 residues. With 5 bases removed from V and 5 bases from J, the gap between germline ends came to 18 bases.

The J gene is TRBJ2-7, the V gene TRBV4-3, with D possibly matching TRBD2 (7 bases). The CDR3 is made up of 16 amino acids. Trimming took 3 bases from V and 3 from J, leaving 18 bases between them. CDR1 and CDR2 (germline): LGHNA, YSLEER. Written as DNA, the CDR3 is TGCGCCAGCAGCCAGGAAAAAGGGGGGGAGGTCTACGAGCAGTACTTC. Translation: CASSQEKGGEVYEQYF.

This clone was seen only a few times. This rearrangement joins TRBV6-5 to TRBJ1-1, with D possibly being TRBD1 (6 bases). V was shortened by 6 bases and J by 1 base, with 12 bases between the two germline ends. CDR1 is MNHEY, CDR2 SVGAGI, per germline. This CDR3 region has 14 residues. Here the CDR3 reads CASSRRTENTEAFF. As DNA, the CDR3 is TGTGCCAGCAGCCGTAGGACAGAGAACACTGAAGCTTTCTTT.

This clone came up once. A read error may produce the germline difference seen at one junction end. V is TRBV4-3 and J is TRBJ2-1, with unresolved D. Germline assignment: CDR1 LGHNA and CDR2 YSLEER. The CDR3 is 13 residues long. The CDR3 nucleotides read TGCGCCAGCAGCCAAGATATTTACAATGGGCAGTTCTTC. Translated, it gives CASSQDIYNGQFF.

The chain carries TRBV5-1 and TRBJ2-2, with 7 nucleotides matching TRBD2. This CDR3 has 16 amino acids. V dropped 1 base and J dropped 5; count of bases not matched to a gene: 8. Germline V CDR1 and CDR2: SGHRS, YFSETQ. CDR3 in amino acids: CASSLIGQGGTGELFF. For the CDR3, the DNA is TGCGCCAGCAGCTTGATAGGCCAGGGAGGGACCGGGGAGCTGTTTTTT. Full variable domain (outside the CDR3, taken from reference TRBV5-1 and TRBJ2-2): KAGVTQTPRYLIKTRGQQVTLSCSPISGHRSVSWYQQTPGQGLQFLFEYFSETQRNKGNFPGRFSGRQFSNSRSEMNVSTLELGDSALYLCASSLIGQGGTGELFFGEGSRLTVL.

As concerns this clone: The sample has other DNA sequences that encode this CDR3 too. This chain joins TRBV27 and TRBJ1-2, with D tentatively TRBD1 (5 bases). This CDR3 contains 13 residues. V lost 6 bases, J lost 8 bases, and 16 bases lay in between. Germline CDR1 and CDR2: MNHEY and SMNVEV (reference sequence). The CDR3, as DNA: TGTGCCAGCAGCCTTGCCTGGGGCTCGGGCTACACCTTC. It specifies CASSLAWGSGYTF.

The chain employs TRBV27 and TRBJ2-7, with TRBD1 matching 8 bases. CDR1 MNHEY and CDR2 SMNVEV come from the germline V gene (reference sequence). Trimming at V came to 0 bases and at J to 6 bases, leaving 10 bases not matched to a gene. This CDR3 contains 16 residues. The CDR3 sequence is CASSLSWEQGATEQYF. The CDR3 nucleotides are TGTGCCAGCAGTTTATCCTGGGAGCAGGGGGCAACCGAGCAGTACTTC.

The chain combines TRBV5-1 with TRBJ2-5, with D tentatively TRBD2 (6 bases). From germline, CDR1 is SGHRS and CDR2 YFSETQ. Trimming removed 0 bases from V and 5 bases from J, with 14 bases in between. This CDR3 is 15 amino acids long. Here the CDR3 DNA reads TGCGCCAGCAGCTTGGGGTTCCTAAGCGGGGAGACCCAGTACTTC. This gives the protein CASSLGFLSGETQYF.

The chain employs TRBV27 and TRBJ2-1; D is unresolved. V dropped 7 bases and J dropped 6 bases, with 16 bases sitting between them. This CDR3 region has 14 residues. Germline CDR1 is MNHEY and CDR2 is SMNVEV (reference sequence). The CDR3 spells CASTPLTRGNEQFF. In DNA, the CDR3 is TGTGCCAGCACCCCCTTAACACGAGGCAATGAGCAGTTCTTC.

The chain combines TRBV18 with TRBJ2-5; 15 bases fit TRBD2. CDR3 length equals 17 residues. The germline CDR1 and CDR2 sequences are KGHSH and LQKENI. The junction had 7 bases not matched to a gene; V was cut back by 8 bases and J by 0 bases. The CDR3 spells CASTGTSGGPNQETQYF. DNA for the CDR3: TGTGCCAGCACAGGGACTAGCGGGGGGCCCAACCAAGAGACCCAGTACTTC.

The J gene is TRBJ2-1, the V gene TRBV9, with 10 bases lining up with TRBD2. The CDR3 contains 14 residues. Trimming cost V 2 bases and J 8 bases; bases outside gene matches: 4. Per the germline V gene, CDR1 is SGDLS and CDR2 is YYNGEE. DNA of the CDR3: TGTGCCAGCAGCGTCCAGACTAGCGGGTATGAGCAGTTCTTC. It codes for CASSVQTSGYEQFF.

The CDR3 DNA is TGTGCCAGCAGCTTTGGGGCGCGACAAGAGACCCAGTACTTC. Its protein is CASSFGARQETQYF. V gene TRBV7-9 combines with J gene TRBJ2-5, with a tentative D call TRBD1 (5 bases). Germline V gives CDR1 SEHNR, CDR2 FQNEAQ (reference sequence). Trimming removed 3 bases from V and 2 bases from J, with 10 bases in between. The CDR3 is 14 amino acids.

The gene calls are TRBV6-5 and TRBJ2-1; 7 nucleotides agree with TRBD2. Germline CDR1 MNHEY, CDR2 SVGAGI. The CDR3 has 14 residues. V dropped 2 bases and J dropped 9; count of bases not matched to a gene: 7. Written as DNA, the CDR3 is TGTGCCAGCAGTTACGGGACTACCAACAGTGAGCAGTTCTTC. This codes for CASSYGTTNSEQFF.

V usage is TRBV5-5 and J usage is TRBJ2-3; 9 bases fit TRBD1. Germline-derived CDR1 and CDR2 are SGHKS and YYEKEE (reference sequence). V lost 4 bases, J lost 4 bases, and 7 bases stayed unmatched. The CDR3 sequence is 15 residues long. The CDR3 DNA reads TGTGCCAGCAGCCTGGGGACAGGGAGTTCAGATACGCAGTATTTT. Amino acids: CASSLGTGSSDTQYF.

This clone has only a few counts. V is TRBV5-4 and J is TRBJ1-1, with TRBD1 matching over 7 bases. This CDR3 spans 17 amino acids. Per germline, CDR1 SGHNT and CDR2 YYREEE (reference sequence). Trimming removed 3 bases from V and 1 base from J; junction bases left unmatched: 12. This chain's CDR3 is CASSSPGQRVENTEAFF. The CDR3 region has the DNA TGTGCCAGCAGCTCCCCGGGACAGAGGGTGGAGAACACTGAAGCTTTCTTT.

The chain is built from TRBV9 and TRBJ2-3; the match to TRBD2 covers 7 bases. V was pared by 2 bases and J by 2 bases, with 5 bases of the junction left unmatched. From germline, CDR1 is SGDLS and CDR2 YYNGEE. The CDR3 runs 15 residues. The CDR3 is CASSVGGGLTDTQYF. Here the CDR3 DNA reads TGTGCCAGCAGCGTTGGCGGGGGACTCACAGATACGCAGTATTTT.

The V and J genes are TRBV11-2 and TRBJ2-7; the match to TRBD2 covers 8 bases. The CDR3 extends over 15 amino acids. Germline trimming cut 6 bases from V and 2 bases from J; bases unmatched to any gene: 9. Germline V lookup: CDR1 SGHAT, CDR2 FQNNGV. The CDR3 is CASSFSGKPPYEQYF. CDR3 coding DNA: TGTGCCAGCAGTTTTAGCGGGAAACCCCCCTACGAGCAGTACTTC.

J is TRBJ2-3 and V is TRBV7-2, with 13 bases aligning to TRBD2. The CDR3 covers 18 residues. CDR1 is SGHTA, CDR2 FQGNSA, per germline. Trimming cost V 1 base and J 5 bases; bases outside gene matches: 9. CDR3 protein: CASSLVPTSGGAVDTQYF. DNA of the CDR3: TGTGCCAGCAGCTTAGTGCCCACTAGCGGGGGGGCCGTAGATACGCAGTATTTT.